This T cell receptor beta chain was sequenced in a study of blood T cell repertoires in COVID-19. Per the authors' pipeline: Quantification of nucleated cells was approximated via reference gene primer amplification. Generated by immunoSEQ multiplex PCR, the TCRdb table keeps only in-frame clones and is missing some. The V and J calls and clone size were taken over from that table, and D and trimming were inferred from the DNA. Of some 180,000 clones in the sample, 70% to 90% are singletons; the top ten hold roughly 21%. The CDR3 totals 14 residues. Germline loops: CDR1 SNHLY, CDR2 FYNNEI. The V end lost 8 bases, the J end lost 3 bases, and 14 bases lay between the germline ends.

The sequencing sample was made of peripheral blood. This receptor was obtained from a man aged 55 to 70 with active or convalescent COVID-19. V usage is TRBV2 and J usage is TRBJ1-3; weak D call: TRBD1 (6 bases). The CDR3 nucleotides read TGTGCCAGCGTTACAGGGTCGGGTGGAAACACCATATATTTT. Translation: CASVTGSGGNTIYF.